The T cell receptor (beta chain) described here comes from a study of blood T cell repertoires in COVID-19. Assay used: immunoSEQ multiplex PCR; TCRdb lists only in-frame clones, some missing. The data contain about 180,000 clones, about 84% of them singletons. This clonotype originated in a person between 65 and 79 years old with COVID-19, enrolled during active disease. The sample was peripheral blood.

For the CDR3, the DNA is TGTGCCAGCAGCTCCTCCGGCGGGACTAAACTGTTTTTT. Translating it yields CASSSSGGTKLFF. The chain has TRBV7-8 and TRBJ1-4; a possible D gene is TRBD1 (5 bases). Germline CDR1 SGHVS, CDR2 FQNEAQ. V was clipped by 4 bases and J by 11 bases, with 14 bases between them. The CDR3 totals 13 residues.